This T cell receptor beta chain emerged from a study of early T cells in non-severe SARS-CoV-2 infection. Study as a whole: Alpha and beta chains were unpaired, from unsorted whole-blood bulk RNA.

The V gene's germline CDR1 is LGHDT and CDR2 YNNKEL (reference sequence). The trim removed 1 base at V and 4 bases at J, leaving 2 bases unmatched. The CDR3 runs 15 residues. This clonotype appeared a few times. The library protocol tagged individual cDNA molecules with unique molecular identifiers. TCRdb redid the calling of the 5' RACE reads with MiXCR, one entry per CDR3 protein. The top ten hold roughly 10% of the sample, which has about 60,000 distinct CDR3 sequences, 14% to 15% seen once. The TCR was taken from an adult who was a healthcare worker with PCR-confirmed SARS-CoV-2 infection or an uninfected control (not recorded which). The chain employs TRBV3-1 and TRBJ2-2; 8 bases map to TRBD1. This specimen was whole blood, taken at baseline. CDR3 amino acids: CASSQGTGTTGELFF. Here the CDR3 DNA reads TGTGCCAGCAGCCAAGGGACAGGGACCACCGGGGAGCTGTTTTTT.